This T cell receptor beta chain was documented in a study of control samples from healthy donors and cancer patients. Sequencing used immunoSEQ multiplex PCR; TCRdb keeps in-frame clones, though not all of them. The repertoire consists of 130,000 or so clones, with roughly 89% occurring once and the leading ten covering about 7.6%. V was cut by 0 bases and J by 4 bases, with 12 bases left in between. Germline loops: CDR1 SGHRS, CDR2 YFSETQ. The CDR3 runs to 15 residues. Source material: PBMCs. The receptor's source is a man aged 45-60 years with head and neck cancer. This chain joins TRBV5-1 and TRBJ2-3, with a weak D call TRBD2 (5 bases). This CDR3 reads CASSLGEAGPDTQYF. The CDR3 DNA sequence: TGCGCCAGCAGCTTGGGCGAGGCGGGCCCAGATACGCAGTATTTT.